This TCR beta chain stems from a study of CD8+ T cells in alopecia areata. Background on the study: Among treated patients, oral tofacitinib was administered at 5 to 10 mg twice daily.

V lost 2 bases and J lost 2, with 10 bases in between. CDR1 and CDR2 (germline): SGHRS, YFSETQ. There are 14 residues in the CDR3. Extracted RNA was reverse transcribed into cDNA, the sequencing template. Clones were read by immunoSEQ multiplex PCR, and TCRdb kept only the in-frame ones, dropping some. The sample lists under 70,000 clones; 90% to 97% were seen once. Alopecia areata patients had lesional scalp punch biopsies and peripheral blood taken from them. A FACSAria was used to sort CD4+ and CD8+ T cells. These cells came from PBMCs. The origin of this receptor is a human donor with alopecia areata. Sequencing used CD8+ T cells sorted from blood, obtained at week 0. The V and J genes are TRBV5-1 and TRBJ1-1, with D perhaps TRBD1 (5 bases). The CDR3 loop reads CASSFQGGNTEAFF. The CDR3 DNA reads TGCGCCAGCAGCTTTCAGGGCGGAAACACTGAAGCTTTCTTT.